Listed below are T cell receptor beta chains from one sample, sequenced in a study of Graves' ophthalmopathy and Graves' hyperthyroidism. TCRdb processed the multiplex PCR reads anew with MiXCR; each CDR3 protein has one entry. The profile shows about 380,000 distinct CDR3 sequences, 15% to 17% of them singletons. Sequencing used peripheral blood. These receptors came from a woman aged 18-29 years with stable Graves' hyperthyroidism. The CDR3 runs from the conserved cysteine through the conserved F or W. Each record gives: CDR3 length, clone size, J gene, V gene, D gene, CDR3 DNA, CDR3 protein. A D gene is named only where the DNA matches it firmly. Size tells how often a clone was seen (once, few, many) or the class of an expanded clone, and some rows leave it out.

14,many,TRBJ2-2,TRBV24-1,-,TGTGCCACCAGTGAAGGGAGCGGCACCGGGGAGCTGTTTTTT,CATSEGSGTGELFF
12,few,TRBJ2-4,TRBV29-1,TRBD1,TGCAGCGCGGGACAGGGGGTCAACATTCAGTACTTC,CSAGQGVNIQYF
11,-,TRBJ2-7,TRBV29-1,-,TGCAGCGTTGGGGGCCCCTACGAGCAGTACTTC,CSVGGPYEQYF
15,many,TRBJ2-7,TRBV6-5,-,TGTGCCAGCAGTTACGCTGGGTCCCTCTCCTACGAGCAGTACTTC,CASSYAGSLSYEQYF
15,-,TRBJ2-7,TRBV6-2/TRBV6-3,TRBD1,TGTGCCAGCAGTTACGCTGGACAGGGAAGCGGCGAGCAGTACTTC,CASSYAGQGSGEQYF
15,many,TRBJ2-5,TRBV18,TRBD2,TGTGCCAGCTCACCGTATACTAGCGGGCAAGAGACCCAGTACTTC,CASSPYTSGQETQYF
14,many,TRBJ1-2,TRBV12-3/TRBV12-4,-,TGTGCCAGCAGTTTTTCAGGCGCATACTATGGCTACACCTTC,CASSFSGAYYGYTF
15,many,TRBJ2-5,TRBV12-3/TRBV12-4,TRBD1,TGTGCCAGCAGAACTAGAACAGGGGGGCGAGAGACCCAGTACTTC,CASRTRTGGRETQYF
14,many,TRBJ1-1,TRBV7-2,-,TGTGCCAGCAGCTCTAGCGTCATGAACACTGAAGCTTTCTTT,CASSSSVMNTEAFF
14,many,TRBJ2-5,TRBV15,-,TGTGCCACCAGCAGAGATCTGGGGTTGGAGACCCAGTACTTC,CATSRDLGLETQYF
14,many,TRBJ1-3,TRBV19,-,TGTGCCAGTAGTAGGCGAGGGGCTGGAAACACCATATATTTT,CASSRRGAGNTIYF
14,many,TRBJ2-2,TRBV6-1,TRBD1,TGTGCCAGCAAGGGGGCGGGGAACACCGGGGAGCTGTTTTTT,CASKGAGNTGELFF
12,many,TRBJ1-2,TRBV5-1,-,TGCGCCAGCAGCTTGGCCGAGGGGTTGTACACCTTC,CASSLAEGLYTF
14,many,TRBJ1-1,TRBV7-2,-,TGTGCCAGCAGCCCCGACAGGTGGTGGACTGAAGCTTTCTTT,CASSPDRWWTEAFF
16,few,TRBJ1-1,TRBV2,TRBD1,TGTGCCAGCAGGCAGGGGACAGGGGGTGATGGGGCTGAAGCTTTCTTT,CASRQGTGGDGAEAFF
14,-,TRBJ1-2,TRBV6-2/TRBV6-3,-,TGTGCCAGCAGTTTCGCGGACATGGCAAGCTGCTACACCTTC,CASSFADMASCYTF
16,many,TRBJ2-5,TRBV15,-,TGTGCCACCAGCAGAGAAATGGGTGGGGCCCAAGAGACCCAGTACTTC,CATSREMGGAQETQYF